Listed below are T cell receptor beta chains from one sample, sequenced in a study of OX40 agonist ivuxolimab in advanced cancers. Clones were read by immunoSEQ multiplex PCR, and TCRdb kept only the in-frame ones, dropping some. There are some 49,000 clones in the sample; about 88% occur only once, and roughly 49% lies in the top ten. The sample in question was CD4+ or CD8+ T cells sorted from blood, obtained in a trial of the OX40 agonist ivuxolimab. The receptors come from an adult with an advanced solid tumor such as melanoma, head and neck, liver or kidney cancer. Both conserved end residues are part of each CDR3. Each record gives: J gene, V gene, D gene, clone size, CDR3 DNA, CDR3 protein. The D gene is left open where the match is weak. Only some rows state a clone size, as once, few, many or a class for expanded clones.

>TRBJ2-3|TRBV9|TRBD2|NA
TGTGCCAGCAGCGAGGCCCCTGCTAGCGGGAGCACAGATACGCAGTATTTT
CASSEAPASGSTDTQYF
>TRBJ2-3|TRBV7-9|TRBD1|NA
TGTGCCAGCAGCAAGACAGGGAGCACAGATACGCAGTATTTT
CASSKTGSTDTQYF
>TRBJ2-7|TRBV10-3|NA|NA
TGTGCCATCAGTGAGTTTGCAGGGGACTACGAGCAGTACTTC
CAISEFAGDYEQYF
>TRBJ1-2|TRBV6-1|NA|NA
TGTGCCAGCAAAGCCCCGGGCCGGGGCGGCTACACCTTC
CASKAPGRGGYTF
>TRBJ2-1|TRBV19|TRBD2|NA
TGTGCCAGTAGTATAGCGTCTAGCGGTCGGGATGAGCAGTTCTTC
CASSIASSGRDEQFF
>TRBJ2-7|TRBV7-9|NA|once
TGTGCCAGCAGCTTAGCTGGACCGATTACTTTCTACGAGCAGTACTTC
CASSLAGPITFYEQYF
>TRBJ2-2|TRBV7-6|TRBD1|NA
TGTGCCAGCAGCTTAGAGCCCAGGGGGCTTCCCGGGGAGCTGTTTTTT
CASSLEPRGLPGELFF
>TRBJ2-7|TRBV10-2|NA|NA
TGCGCCAGCAAATCAGGGCAGACCTACGAGCAGTACTTC
CASKSGQTYEQYF
>TRBJ2-7|TRBV6-5|NA|NA
TGTGCCAGCAGTTACTCGGACCCTTCCTACGAGCAGTACTTC
CASSYSDPSYEQYF
>TRBJ2-7|TRBV14|TRBD1|NA
TGTGCCAGCAGCGAAGACCCACAGGGGGAGGACTACGAGCAGTACTTC
CASSEDPQGEDYEQYF
>TRBJ1-5|TRBV23-1|NA|NA
TGCGCCAGAAGACTCCCGGGGGAAAGACATCAGCCCCAGCATTTT
CARRLPGERHQPQHF
>TRBJ2-7|TRBV7-9|NA|few
TGTGCCAGCAGCGAGGGTGGCTCCTACGAGCAGTACTTC
CASSEGGSYEQYF
>TRBJ2-5|TRBV14|NA|NA
TGTGCCAGCAGCGTTAAAGAGACCCAGTACTTC
CASSVKETQYF
>TRBJ2-5|TRBV2|NA|NA
TGTGCCAGCCTGATAATGGATCCGTCAGAGACCCAGTACTTC
CASLIMDPSETQYF
>TRBJ2-7|TRBV4-1|NA|NA
TGCGCCAGCAGCCACAGGGGGGACGAGCAGTACTTC
CASSHRGDEQYF
>TRBJ1-5|TRBV5-5|NA|NA
TGTGCCAGCAGTTCAACCCCGGGGACCTTAAATCAGCCCCAGCATTTT
CASSSTPGTLNQPQHF
>TRBJ2-5|TRBV27|TRBD2|NA
TGTGCCAGCAGTTTATCTAGACTAGCGGGAGTCCTAGAGACCCAGTACTTC
CASSLSRLAGVLETQYF